The clone carrying this TCR beta chain is a singleton in its sample. Study processing details: Amplifying reference gene primers gave estimates of nucleated cell counts. This table comes from immunoSEQ multiplex PCR, and its TCRdb copy is limited to in-frame clones, with some not included. V, J and clone size are those of that table, while D and trimming were read from the DNA. The data contain fewer than 250,000 clones, around 80% of them singletons. These data are taken from a study of blood T cell repertoires in COVID-19. Study-level background: Some COVID-19 samples were acute and others convalescent; all came from the United States, Italy and Spain. Sources were T cells, B-cell-depleted T cells, or PBMCs; the material itself was cDNA or gDNA.

CDR3 length: 18 amino acids. Per the germline V gene, CDR1 is LGHDT and CDR2 is YNNKEL (reference sequence). V lost 3 bases to trimming and J lost 4 bases; unmatched junction nucleotides: 7. The sequencing input was peripheral blood. The rearrangement links TRBV3-1 (or the pseudogene TRBV3-2) to TRBJ2-3, with TRBD2 matching 16 bases. The TCR sequence derives from a woman in her forties with acute or convalescent COVID-19. The CDR3 DNA follows: TGTGCCAGCAGCCAGGAAGGGACTAGCGGGGGGGCATCAGATACGCAGTATTTT. It is translated as CASSQEGTSGGASDTQYF.